This T cell receptor (beta chain) originates from a study of PD-1 blockade in classical Hodgkin lymphoma (dated by TCRdb to about 2020). At the level of the whole study: Nivolumab dosing was 3 mg/kg intravenously every 2 weeks, continuing until either disease progression or unacceptable toxicity. To define a peripheral blood immune signature of response to PD-1 blockade in classical Hodgkin lymphoma, the study combined TCR beta sequencing with CyTOF.

The CDR3 runs 13 amino acids, cysteine and phenylalanine included. The kept DNA is CDR3 alone, 39 bases in frame from the first base. CDR1 and CDR2 were assigned from the germline V gene as ENHRY and SYGVKD. Germline trimming amounts to 11 bases on V and 3 bases on J, with 7 as the count of junction bases outside the gene matches. Here is what the overall study found, with its caveats: Lower diversity was seen in patients whose nivolumab began less than 1 year after ASCT, and these patients were left out of later analyses so that immune reconstitution would not confound the results. Baseline TCR diversity was reported to be lower in newly diagnosed patients than in healthy donors and to be lower still in relapsed/refractory patients. CD4+ but not CD8+ TCR diversity rose significantly by C4D1 (p=0.0027 vs p=0.16), most apparent in complete responders (p=0.02). Trial patients with a complete response had baseline diversity similar to that of newly diagnosed patients, while partial responders and progressors had significantly lower diversity. The study covered only a single clinical trial cohort, and the causes of the repertoire differences, possibly disease activity or prior therapy, were still not defined.

Turning to this clone: The antigen it binds to is not known. There are no base qualities to consult, and no much larger clone falls within one base.

The time point label here, explained by the study, means: cycle 1 day 1 (C1D1), immediately before nivolumab initiation. Relapse after autologous stem cell transplantation had occurred in all trial patients, and cohorts A, B and C were distinguished by prior brentuximab vedotin exposure. The trial cohort was composed of roughly 60 patients with relapsed/refractory classical Hodgkin lymphoma, for whom complete response, partial response or progressive disease was recorded as best overall response. Trial patients were treated with single-agent nivolumab in the multi-cohort phase II CheckMate 205 trial. Best overall response was determined by an independent review committee according to the 2007 International Working Group response criteria. Trial PBMCs were collected just before the start of nivolumab (C1D1) and during therapy at cycle 2 day 1 and cycle 4 day 1. Peripheral blood was collected in 8 mL Vacutainer Cell Preparation Tubes, from which PBMCs were isolated by centrifugation and then cryopreserved.

Genomic DNA was isolated using the Qiagen DNeasy kit from unsorted PBMCs as well as from negatively selected CD4+ and CD8+ fractions. TCR beta CDR3 regions were amplified by immunoSEQ multiplex PCR using primers annealing to V and J segments. Amplification bias was minimized using a synthetic immune receptor repertoire, and residual bias was removed computationally after sequencing. The paper's processing steps were these. Repertoire diversity was quantified as the Shannon entropy index using custom Python scripts. The unsorted, CD4+ and CD8+ repertoires were each analyzed separately, with the exception of combined analyses, where CD4+ and CD8+ sequences were merged in silico. Clonal expansion was defined as at least a 2-fold frequency increase after treatment relative to C1D1, with a pseudocount of 0.5 for undetected baseline clones. Clones with 0 or 1 copy at C1D1 were classified as singleton clones, and clones with 2 or more copies were classified as non-singleton clones. By matching protein sequences in sorted samples from the same patient, clones expanded in unsorted samples were annotated as CD4+, CD8+ or unknown. Wilcoxon tests were applied to paired samples to test diversity changes from C1D1 to C4D1. Here the immuneACCESS table is served through TCRdb, limited to in-frame sequences with V and J called. Missing clones are a known gap in these copies; in checked studies unresolved V genes cover under half, and the rest lacks a known reason. V, J and clone size are those of that table, while D and trimming were read from the DNA. The sample table shows 30,000 to 45,000 clones, and more than 75% are seen once. Jointly, the top ten make up approximately 9.1% of the sample.

This receptor was obtained from a human donor with classical Hodgkin lymphoma. Sequenced material: peripheral blood mononuclear cells (PBMCs), taken at baseline. The rearranged chain carries TRBV10-3 and TRBJ1-2; 9 of the junction bases match TRBD1. The DNA sequence is as follows: TGTGCCTTTCGGACAGGGGAGGACTATGGCTACACCTTC. This gives the protein CAFRTGEDYGYTF.